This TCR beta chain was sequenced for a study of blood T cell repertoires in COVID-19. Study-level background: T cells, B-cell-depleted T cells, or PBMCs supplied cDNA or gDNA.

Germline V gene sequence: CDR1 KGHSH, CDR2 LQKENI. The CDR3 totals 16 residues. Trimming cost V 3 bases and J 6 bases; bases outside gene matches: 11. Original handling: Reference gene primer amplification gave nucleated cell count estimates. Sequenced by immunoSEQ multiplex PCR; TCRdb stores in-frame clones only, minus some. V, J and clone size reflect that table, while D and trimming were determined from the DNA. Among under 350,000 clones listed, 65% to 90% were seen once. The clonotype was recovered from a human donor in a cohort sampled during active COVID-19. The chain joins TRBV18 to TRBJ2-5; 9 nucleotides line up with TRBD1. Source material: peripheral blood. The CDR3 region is CASSPSGTGPKKTQYF. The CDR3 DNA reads TGTGCCAGCTCACCTTCCGGGACAGGGCCTAAAAAGACCCAGTACTTC.